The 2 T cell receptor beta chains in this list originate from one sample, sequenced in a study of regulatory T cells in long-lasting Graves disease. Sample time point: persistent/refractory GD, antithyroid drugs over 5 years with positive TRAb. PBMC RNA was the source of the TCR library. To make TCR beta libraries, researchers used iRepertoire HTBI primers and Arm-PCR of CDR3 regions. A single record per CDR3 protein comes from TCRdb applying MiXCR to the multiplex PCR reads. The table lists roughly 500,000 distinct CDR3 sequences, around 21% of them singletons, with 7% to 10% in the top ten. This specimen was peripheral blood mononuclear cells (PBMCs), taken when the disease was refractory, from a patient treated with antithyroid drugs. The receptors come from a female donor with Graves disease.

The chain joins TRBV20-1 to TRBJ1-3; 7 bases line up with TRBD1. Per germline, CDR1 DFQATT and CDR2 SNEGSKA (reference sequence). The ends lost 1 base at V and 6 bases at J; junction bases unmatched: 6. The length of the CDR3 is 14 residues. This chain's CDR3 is CSARGNDRVNTIYF. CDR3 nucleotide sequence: TGCAGTGCTAGAGGAAACGACAGGGTAAACACCATATATTTT.

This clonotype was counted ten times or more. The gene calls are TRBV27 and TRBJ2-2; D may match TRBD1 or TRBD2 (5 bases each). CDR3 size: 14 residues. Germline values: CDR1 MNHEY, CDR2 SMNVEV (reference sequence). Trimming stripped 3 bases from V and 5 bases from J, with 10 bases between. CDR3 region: CASSFRGSTGELFF. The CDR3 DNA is TGTGCCAGCAGTTTTCGGGGCAGTACCGGGGAGCTGTTTTTT.